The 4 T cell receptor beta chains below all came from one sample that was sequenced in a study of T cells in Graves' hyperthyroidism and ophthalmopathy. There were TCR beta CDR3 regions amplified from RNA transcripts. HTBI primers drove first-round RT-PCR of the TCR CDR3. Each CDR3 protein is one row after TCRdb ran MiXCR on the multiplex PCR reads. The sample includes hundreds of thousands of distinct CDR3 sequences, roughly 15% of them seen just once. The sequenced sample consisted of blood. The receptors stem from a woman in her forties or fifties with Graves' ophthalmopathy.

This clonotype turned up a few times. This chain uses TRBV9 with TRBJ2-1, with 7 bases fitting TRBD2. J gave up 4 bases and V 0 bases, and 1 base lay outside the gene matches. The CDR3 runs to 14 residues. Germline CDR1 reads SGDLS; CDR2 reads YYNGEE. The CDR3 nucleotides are TGTGCCAGCAGCGTAGGCGGGGGATACAATGAGCAGTTCTTC. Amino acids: CASSVGGGYNEQFF.

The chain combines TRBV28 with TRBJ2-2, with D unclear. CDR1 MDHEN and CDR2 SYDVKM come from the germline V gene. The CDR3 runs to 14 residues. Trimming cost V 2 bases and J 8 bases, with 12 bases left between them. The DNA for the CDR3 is TGTGCCAGCAGTTTACCAACCTTCGCGGGGGAGCTGTTTTTT. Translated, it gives CASSLPTFAGELFF.

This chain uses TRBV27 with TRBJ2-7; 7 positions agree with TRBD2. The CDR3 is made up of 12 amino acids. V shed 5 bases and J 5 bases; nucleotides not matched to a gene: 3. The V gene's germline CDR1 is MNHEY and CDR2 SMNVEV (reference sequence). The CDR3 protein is CASSPGTNEQYF. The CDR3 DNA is TGTGCCAGCAGTCCGGGGACTAACGAGCAGTACTTC.

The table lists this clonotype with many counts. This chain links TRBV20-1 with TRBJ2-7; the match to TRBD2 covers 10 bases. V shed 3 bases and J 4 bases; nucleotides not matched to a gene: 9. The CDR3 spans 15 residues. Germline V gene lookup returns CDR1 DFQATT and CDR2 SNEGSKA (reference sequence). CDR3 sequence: CSARGLAGDTYEQYF. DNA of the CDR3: TGCAGTGCTAGGGGCCTAGCGGGAGATACATACGAGCAGTACTTC.